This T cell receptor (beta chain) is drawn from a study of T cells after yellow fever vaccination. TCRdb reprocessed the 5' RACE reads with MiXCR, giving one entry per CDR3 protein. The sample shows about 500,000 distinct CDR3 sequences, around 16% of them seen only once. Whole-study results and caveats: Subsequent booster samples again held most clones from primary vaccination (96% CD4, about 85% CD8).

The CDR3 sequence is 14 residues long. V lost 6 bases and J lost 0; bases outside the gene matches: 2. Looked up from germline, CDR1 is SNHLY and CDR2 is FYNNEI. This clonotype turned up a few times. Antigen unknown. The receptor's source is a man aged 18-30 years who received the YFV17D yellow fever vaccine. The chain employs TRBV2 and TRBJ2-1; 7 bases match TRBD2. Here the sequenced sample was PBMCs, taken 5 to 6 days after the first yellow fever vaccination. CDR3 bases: TGTGCCAGCAGGGGGGGGAGCTCCTACAATGAGCAGTTCTTC. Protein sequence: CASRGGSSYNEQFF.